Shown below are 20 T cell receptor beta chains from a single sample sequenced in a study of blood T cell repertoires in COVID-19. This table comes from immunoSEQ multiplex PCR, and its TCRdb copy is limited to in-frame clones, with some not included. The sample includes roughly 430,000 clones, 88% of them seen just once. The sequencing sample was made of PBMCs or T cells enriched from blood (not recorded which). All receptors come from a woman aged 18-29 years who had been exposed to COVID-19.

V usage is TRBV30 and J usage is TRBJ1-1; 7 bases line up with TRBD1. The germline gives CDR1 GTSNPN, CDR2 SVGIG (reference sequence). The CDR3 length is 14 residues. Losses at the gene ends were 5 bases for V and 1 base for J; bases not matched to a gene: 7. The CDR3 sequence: CAWGPGQWNTEAFF. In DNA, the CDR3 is TGTGCCTGGGGGCCGGGACAGTGGAACACTGAAGCTTTCTTT.

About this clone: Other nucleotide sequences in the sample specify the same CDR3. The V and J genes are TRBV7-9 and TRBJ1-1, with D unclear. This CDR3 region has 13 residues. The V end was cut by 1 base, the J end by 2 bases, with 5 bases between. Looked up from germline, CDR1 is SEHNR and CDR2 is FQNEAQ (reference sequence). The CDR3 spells CASSLDTNTEAFF. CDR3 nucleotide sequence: TGTGCCAGCAGCTTAGATACTAACACTGAAGCTTTCTTT.

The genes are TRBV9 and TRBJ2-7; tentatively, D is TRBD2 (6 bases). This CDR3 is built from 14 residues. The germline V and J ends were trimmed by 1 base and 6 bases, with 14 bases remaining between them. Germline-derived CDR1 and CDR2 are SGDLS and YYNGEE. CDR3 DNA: TGTGCCAGCAGCGTACGGGACTGGTCCACCGAGCAGTACTTC. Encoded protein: CASSVRDWSTEQYF.

Here the CDR3 DNA reads TGTGCCAGCAGCTTGGTGCCGGGGATCCTGGAGTCCTATAATTCACCCCTCCACTTT. Translating gives CASSLVPGILESYNSPLHF. V usage is TRBV11-2 and J usage is TRBJ1-6; D uncertain. The CDR3 is 19 amino acids. V was cut by 3 bases and J by 1 base, with 19 bases left in between. Germline V gene lookup returns CDR1 SGHAT and CDR2 FQNNGV. The entire variable domain, with the rest obtained from reference TRBV11-2 and TRBJ1-6, is as follows: EAGVAQSPRYKIIEKRQSVAFWCNPISGHATLYWYQQILGQGPKLLIQFQNNGVVDDSQLPKDRFSAERLKGVDSTLKIQPAKLEDSAVYLCASSLVPGILESYNSPLHFGNGTRLTVT.

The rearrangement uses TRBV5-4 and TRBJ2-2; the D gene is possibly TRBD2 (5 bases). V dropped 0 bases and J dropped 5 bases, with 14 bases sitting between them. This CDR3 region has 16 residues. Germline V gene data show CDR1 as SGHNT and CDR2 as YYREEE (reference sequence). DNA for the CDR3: TGTGCCAGCAGCTTGGGACGGGCCGGGGAAACCGGGGAGCTGTTTTTT. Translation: CASSLGRAGETGELFF.

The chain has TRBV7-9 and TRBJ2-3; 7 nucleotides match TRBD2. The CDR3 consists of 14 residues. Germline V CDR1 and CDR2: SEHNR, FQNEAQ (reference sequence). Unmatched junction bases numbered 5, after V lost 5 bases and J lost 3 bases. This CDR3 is CASSQGLRTDTQYF. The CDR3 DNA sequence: TGTGCCAGCAGCCAGGGACTACGAACAGATACGCAGTATTTT.

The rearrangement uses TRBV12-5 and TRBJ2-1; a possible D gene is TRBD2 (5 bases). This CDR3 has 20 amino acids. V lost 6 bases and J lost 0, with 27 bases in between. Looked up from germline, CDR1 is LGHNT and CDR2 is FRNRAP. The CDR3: CASGLAFTRSSTSSYNEQFF. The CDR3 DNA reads TGTGCTAGTGGCCTTGCCTTCACCCGGTCAAGTACTAGCTCCTACAATGAGCAGTTCTTC.

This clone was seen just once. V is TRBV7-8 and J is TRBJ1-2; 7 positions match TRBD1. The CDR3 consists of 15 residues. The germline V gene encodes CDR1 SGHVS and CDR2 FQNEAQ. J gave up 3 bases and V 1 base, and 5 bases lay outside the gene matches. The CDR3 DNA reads TGTGCCAGCAGCTTAGGCACAGGGGCGGACTATGGCTACACCTTC. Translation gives CASSLGTGADYGYTF.

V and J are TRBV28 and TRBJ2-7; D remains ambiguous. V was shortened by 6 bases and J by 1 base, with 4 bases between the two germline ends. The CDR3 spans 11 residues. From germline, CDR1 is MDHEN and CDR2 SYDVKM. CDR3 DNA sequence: TGTGCCAGCAGGACTTCCTACGAGCAGTACTTC. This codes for CASRTSYEQYF. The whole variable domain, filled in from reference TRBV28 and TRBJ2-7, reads DVKVTQSSRYLVKRTGEKVFLECVQDMDHENMFWYRQDPGLGLRLIYFSYDVKMKEKGDIPEGYSVSREKKERFSLILESASTNQTSMYLCASRTSYEQYFGPGTRLTVT.

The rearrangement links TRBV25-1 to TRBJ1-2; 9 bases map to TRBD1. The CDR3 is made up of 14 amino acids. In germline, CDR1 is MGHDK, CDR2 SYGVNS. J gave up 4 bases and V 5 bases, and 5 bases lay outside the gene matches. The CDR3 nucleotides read TGTGCCAGCAGTCAGGGACAGGGCTCCTATGGCTACACCTTC. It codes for CASSQGQGSYGYTF.

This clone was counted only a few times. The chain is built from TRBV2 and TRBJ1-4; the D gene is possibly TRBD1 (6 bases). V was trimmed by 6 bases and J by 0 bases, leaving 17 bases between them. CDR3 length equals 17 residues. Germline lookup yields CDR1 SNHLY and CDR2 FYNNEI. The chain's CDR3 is CASRTPGHFATNEKLFF. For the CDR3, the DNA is TGTGCCAGCAGGACGCCGGGACATTTTGCAACTAATGAAAAACTGTTTTTT.

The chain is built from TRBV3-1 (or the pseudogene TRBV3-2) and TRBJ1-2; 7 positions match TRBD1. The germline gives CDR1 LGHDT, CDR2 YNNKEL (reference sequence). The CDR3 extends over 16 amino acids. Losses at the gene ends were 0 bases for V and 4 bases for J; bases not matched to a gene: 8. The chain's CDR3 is CASSQDLTGQSYGYTF. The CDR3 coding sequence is TGTGCCAGCAGCCAAGATCTTACGGGACAGAGCTATGGCTACACCTTC.

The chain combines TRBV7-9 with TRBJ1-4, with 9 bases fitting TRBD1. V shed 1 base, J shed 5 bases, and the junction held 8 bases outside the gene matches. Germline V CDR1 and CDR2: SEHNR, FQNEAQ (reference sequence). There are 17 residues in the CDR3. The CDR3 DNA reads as TGTGCCAGCAGCTTAGGCCAGGACAGGGGAAACAATGAAAAACTGTTTTTT. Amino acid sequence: CASSLGQDRGNNEKLFF.

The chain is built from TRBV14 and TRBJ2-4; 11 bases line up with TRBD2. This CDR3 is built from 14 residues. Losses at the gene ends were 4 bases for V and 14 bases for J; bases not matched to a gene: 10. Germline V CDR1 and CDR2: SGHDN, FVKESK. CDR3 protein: CASSPPGTSGREYF. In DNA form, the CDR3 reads TGTGCCAGCAGCCCCCCCGGGACTAGCGGCCGAGAGTACTTC.

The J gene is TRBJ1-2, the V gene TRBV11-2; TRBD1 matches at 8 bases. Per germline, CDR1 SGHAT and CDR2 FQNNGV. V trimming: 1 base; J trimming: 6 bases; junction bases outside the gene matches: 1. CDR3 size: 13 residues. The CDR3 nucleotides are TGTGCCAGCAGCTTAGCAGGGGGCGATGGCTACACCTTC. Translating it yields CASSLAGGDGYTF.

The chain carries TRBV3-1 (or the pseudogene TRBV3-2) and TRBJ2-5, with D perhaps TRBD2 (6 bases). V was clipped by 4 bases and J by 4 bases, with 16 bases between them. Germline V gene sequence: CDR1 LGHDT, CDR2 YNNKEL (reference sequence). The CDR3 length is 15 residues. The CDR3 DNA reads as TGTGCCAGCAGCCCCGGAGGGAGGCCCCCAGAGACCCAGTACTTC. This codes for CASSPGGRPPETQYF.

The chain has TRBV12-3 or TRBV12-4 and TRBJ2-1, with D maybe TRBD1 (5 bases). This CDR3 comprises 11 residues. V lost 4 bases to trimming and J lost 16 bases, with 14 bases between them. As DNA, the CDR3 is TGTGCCAGCAGTTACGACAGTCTTCCCTTCTTC. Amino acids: CASSYDSLPFF.

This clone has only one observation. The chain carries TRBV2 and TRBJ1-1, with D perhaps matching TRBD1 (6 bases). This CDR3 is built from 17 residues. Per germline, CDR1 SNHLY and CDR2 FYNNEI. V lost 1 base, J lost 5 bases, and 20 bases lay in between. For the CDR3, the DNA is TGTGCCAGCAGTGAAGGTTGGGGAATGGGAGGGGGAACTGAAGCTTTCTTT. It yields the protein CASSEGWGMGGGTEAFF.

CDR3 bases: TGTGCCAGCAGCTTATGGGGGGATTCTAACTATGGCTACACCTTC. It specifies CASSLWGDSNYGYTF. The chain recombines TRBV7-9 with TRBJ1-2; D is perhaps TRBD1 (5 bases). This CDR3 is 15 amino acids long. Germline V gene data show CDR1 as SEHNR and CDR2 as FQNEAQ (reference sequence). V was clipped by 2 bases and J by 0 bases, with 10 bases between them.

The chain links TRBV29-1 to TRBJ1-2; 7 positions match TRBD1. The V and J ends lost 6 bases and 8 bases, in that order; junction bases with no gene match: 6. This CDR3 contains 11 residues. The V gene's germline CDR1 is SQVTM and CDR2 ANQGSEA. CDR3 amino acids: CSVAGGEGYTF. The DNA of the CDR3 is TGCAGCGTGGCAGGGGGTGAGGGCTACACCTTC.